Listed here are 28 T cell receptor beta chains from one sample, sequenced in a study of blood T cell repertoires in COVID-19. Data came from immunoSEQ multiplex PCR; TCRdb stores just in-frame clones and leaves some out. This table holds roughly 220,000 clones, about 86% found once. Sequenced input: PBMCs or T cells enriched from blood (not recorded which). The receptors were gathered from a woman in her 50s with acute COVID-19.

The chain combines TRBV18 with TRBJ1-2; TRBD1 matches 7 bases. Germline CDR1 reads KGHSH; CDR2 reads LQKENI. The CDR3 loop spans 14 amino acids. Germline trimming cut 3 bases from V and 3 bases from J; bases unmatched to any gene: 4. CDR3 bases: TGTGCCAGCTCACCCCGGGACAGTCACTATGGCTACACCTTC. Its protein product is CASSPRDSHYGYTF.

V is TRBV30 and J is TRBJ1-2, with 8 bases identical to TRBD1. V lost 5 bases, J lost 5 bases, and 4 bases stayed unmatched. The CDR3 spans 12 residues. CDR1 is GTSNPN, CDR2 SVGIG, per germline (reference sequence). This chain's CDR3 is CAWAGGWYGYTF. The CDR3 DNA is TGTGCCTGGGCAGGGGGCTGGTATGGCTACACCTTC.

V and J are TRBV25-1 and TRBJ2-1, with 10 nucleotides matching TRBD2. V shed 1 base and J 6 bases; nucleotides not matched to a gene: 9. Germline V gives CDR1 MGHDK, CDR2 SYGVNS. The CDR3 is 17 residues long. CDR3 in DNA: TGTGCCAGCAGTGAATTCGTAGGTAGCGGGAGGCTCAATGAGCAGTTCTTC. This sequence encodes CASSEFVGSGRLNEQFF.

The chain uses TRBV28 and TRBJ1-2, with D unresolved. CDR3 size: 15 residues. The germline V gene encodes CDR1 MDHEN and CDR2 SYDVKM. Trimming removed 2 bases at V and 0 bases at J, with 10 bases between. This chain's CDR3 is CASSLRQVANYGYTF. The CDR3 DNA is TGTGCCAGCAGTTTACGTCAGGTAGCTAACTATGGCTACACCTTC.

The J gene is TRBJ1-1, the V gene TRBV27; TRBD1 matches at 11 bases. J was trimmed by 0 bases and V by 6 bases; bases with no gene match: 9. Germline V gene data show CDR1 as MNHEY and CDR2 as SMNVEV (reference sequence). CDR3 size: 17 residues. The CDR3 here is CASRPTGTGGLNTEAFF. CDR3 DNA sequence: TGTGCCAGCAGACCCACCGGGACAGGGGGATTGAACACTGAAGCTTTCTTT.

The chain has TRBV12-3 or TRBV12-4 and TRBJ1-4, with TRBD1 identical over 7 bases. CDR3 length: 13 amino acids. Germline trimming cut 8 bases from V and 7 bases from J; bases unmatched to any gene: 7. This CDR3 is CASHDRDGEKLFF. The CDR3 nucleotides read TGTGCCAGCCATGACAGGGACGGTGAAAAACTGTTTTTT.

This sequence joins TRBV28 and TRBJ1-5, with 7 bases matching TRBD1. CDR3 length equals 13 residues. Germline V CDR1 and CDR2: MDHEN, SYDVKM. The V gene end was trimmed by 7 bases and the J gene end by 7 bases; junction bases not matched to a gene: 7. The CDR3 sequence is CASTDREVQPQHF. The DNA of the CDR3 is TGTGCCAGCACCGACAGGGAGGTCCAGCCCCAGCATTTT.

The rearrangement joins TRBV7-3 to TRBJ1-6, with D possibly being TRBD1 (6 bases). The CDR3 extends over 16 amino acids. Trimming cost V 2 bases and J 9 bases, with 17 bases left between them. Germline V gene data show CDR1 as SGHTA and CDR2 as FQGTGA. CDR3 sequence reads: CASSLASGGAGSPLHF. The CDR3 bases are TGTGCCAGCAGCTTAGCGTCGGGGGGCGCGGGTTCACCCCTCCACTTT.

V and J are TRBV19 and TRBJ2-7, with 7 nucleotides matching TRBD1. CDR3 length equals 15 residues. Trimming at V came to 2 bases and at J to 0 bases, leaving 4 bases not matched to a gene. CDR1 is LNHDA and CDR2 is SQIVND in the germline V gene (reference sequence). The CDR3 region has the DNA TGTGCCAGTAGTATAATGGGACAGAGCTCCTACGAGCAGTACTTC. Residues: CASSIMGQSSYEQYF.

The chain links TRBV11-2 to TRBJ2-1; 7 nucleotides match TRBD2. CDR3 length: 14 residues. Unmatched junction bases numbered 4, after V lost 6 bases and J lost 2 bases. The germline V gene encodes CDR1 SGHAT and CDR2 FQNNGV. CDR3 region: CASSYSGPYNEQFF. CDR3 DNA: TGTGCCAGCAGTTATAGCGGGCCCTACAATGAGCAGTTCTTC.

This chain joins TRBV4-3 and TRBJ1-2; 8 bases fit TRBD1. V lost 3 bases, J lost 2 bases, and 11 bases stayed unmatched. The CDR3 consists of 17 residues. Germline CDR1 is LGHNA and CDR2 is YSLEER. This CDR3 is CASSHPKDRERNYGYTF. The DNA of the CDR3 is TGCGCCAGCAGCCACCCCAAGGACAGGGAAAGAAACTATGGCTACACCTTC.

The rearrangement joins TRBV5-4 to TRBJ2-7, with TRBD2 matching 11 bases. The CDR3 consists of 15 residues. The ends lost 0 bases at V and 9 bases at J; junction bases unmatched: 8. The germline V gene encodes CDR1 SGHNT and CDR2 YYREEE (reference sequence). In DNA form, the CDR3 reads TGTGCCAGCAGCTTGGGGCTAGCGGGAGGCCGGGTGCAGTACTTC. Its protein product is CASSLGLAGGRVQYF.

The chain links TRBV9 to TRBJ2-3, with TRBD2 matching 12 bases. The CDR3 contains 15 residues. The trim removed 4 bases at V and 2 bases at J, leaving 2 bases unmatched. CDR1 SGDLS and CDR2 YYNGEE come from the germline V gene. The DNA for the CDR3 is TGTGCCAGCAGCCGGACTAGCGGGAACACAGATACGCAGTATTTT. Protein product: CASSRTSGNTDTQYF.

This chain uses TRBV5-3 with TRBJ1-2; weak D call: TRBD1 (5 bases). TRBV5-3 is treated as an ORF (open reading frame) with a function not yet certain. The CDR3 sequence is 15 residues long. The V and J ends lost 0 bases and 3 bases respectively, with 12 bases between them. The CDR3 region is CARSLDRLTHYGYTF. CDR3 DNA: TGTGCCAGAAGCTTGGACAGGCTGACACACTATGGCTACACCTTC.

The chain couples TRBV7-2 to TRBJ2-2; 11 nucleotides match TRBD2. The trim removed 4 bases at V and 8 bases at J, leaving 3 bases unmatched. This CDR3 is built from 14 residues. Germline V gene lookup returns CDR1 SGHTA and CDR2 FQGNSA. This chain's CDR3 is CASSSGLAAGELFF. The DNA for the CDR3 is TGTGCCAGCAGCTCGGGACTAGCGGCTGGGGAGCTGTTTTTT.

This chain links TRBV14 with TRBJ2-2, with a tentative D call TRBD2 (6 bases). Germline V gene lookup returns CDR1 SGHDN and CDR2 FVKESK. Between the trimmed V and J ends, which lost 4 bases and 2 bases, there was a span of 17 bases. CDR3 length: 17 amino acids. CDR3 nucleotides: TGTGCCAGCAGCCTGTATAGCGGAGCAATCAACACCGGGGAGCTGTTTTTT. It translates to CASSLYSGAINTGELFF. The full variable domain, with the rest looked up from reference TRBV14 and TRBJ2-2, is EAGVTQFPSHSVIEKGQTVTLRCDPISGHDNLYWYRRVMGKEIKFLLHFVKESKQDESGMPNNRFLAERTGGTYSTLKVQPAELEDSGVYFCASSLYSGAINTGELFFGEGSRLTVL.

This chain links TRBV6-5 with TRBJ1-1; maybe TRBD1 (5 bases). V was pared by 2 bases and J by 5 bases, with 18 bases between. Per the germline V gene, CDR1 is MNHEY and CDR2 is SVGAGI. The CDR3 consists of 16 residues. CDR3 residues: CASSYAPPGMDTEAFF. CDR3 nucleotide sequence: TGTGCCAGCAGTTACGCCCCTCCAGGGATGGATACTGAAGCTTTCTTT.

V and J are TRBV30 and TRBJ1-1, with TRBD1 as a possible D gene (6 bases). Trimming took off 4 bases at V and 6 bases at J, with 9 bases between the two ends. From germline, CDR1 is GTSNPN and CDR2 SVGIG (reference sequence). CDR3 length: 11 residues. This CDR3 is CAWTRGAEAFF. The CDR3 region has the DNA TGTGCCTGGACCAGGGGTGCTGAAGCTTTCTTT.

The rearrangement links TRBV10-2 to TRBJ2-2; the match to TRBD1 covers 10 bases. Looked up from germline, CDR1 is WSHSY and CDR2 is SAAADI. The CDR3 is made up of 20 amino acids. The V gene end was trimmed by 0 bases and the J gene end by 0 bases; junction bases not matched to a gene: 10. DNA for the CDR3: TGCGCCAGCAGTGAGTCGTATCGTGGGGGACAGGGGTCGAACACCGGGGAGCTGTTTTTT. Encoded protein: CASSESYRGGQGSNTGELFF.

The rearrangement joins TRBV19 to TRBJ1-2; D not certain. This CDR3 contains 15 residues. Germline assignment: CDR1 LNHDA and CDR2 SQIVND (reference sequence). Trimming left V 7 bases short and J 8 bases short, with 23 bases between. The CDR3 loop is CASIRSRTGFSGYTF. Written as DNA, the CDR3 is TGTGCCAGTATCCGATCTCGAACGGGTTTCAGCGGCTACACCTTC.

The chain joins TRBV18 to TRBJ2-2, with TRBD2 matching over 11 bases. The germline gives CDR1 KGHSH, CDR2 LQKENI. V was clipped by 6 bases and J by 5 bases; unmatched bases: 11. This CDR3 region has 17 residues. The CDR3 is CASSPRVTSGTTGELFF. CDR3 bases: TGTGCCAGCTCGCCCCGGGTGACTAGCGGGACTACCGGGGAGCTGTTTTTT. Drawing the rest from reference TRBV18 and TRBJ2-2, the complete variable domain is NAGVMQNPRHLVRRRGQEARLRCSPMKGHSHVYWYRQLPEEGLKFMVYLQKENIIDESGMPKERFSAEFPKEGPSILRIQQVVRGDSAAYFCASSPRVTSGTTGELFFGEGSRLTVL.

The rearrangement uses TRBV7-8 and TRBJ1-6, with 7 bases identical to TRBD1. This CDR3 contains 17 residues. V shed 5 bases, J shed 7 bases, and the junction held 14 bases outside the gene matches. Germline loops: CDR1 SGHVS, CDR2 FQNEAQ. The CDR3 DNA reads TGTGCCAGCAGCCTAATCACAGGGGCAAGGGGGAATTCACCCCTCCACTTT. This sequence encodes CASSLITGARGNSPLHF.

The J gene is TRBJ1-1, the V gene TRBV18, with a possible D match to TRBD1 (6 bases). Germline V gene lookup returns CDR1 KGHSH and CDR2 LQKENI. The length of the CDR3 is 13 residues. Trimming took off 2 bases at V and 7 bases at J, with 11 bases between the two ends. CDR3 coding DNA: TGTGCCAGCTCACCAAGGACAGATATTGAAGCTTTCTTT. The encoded protein is CASSPRTDIEAFF.

The gene calls are TRBV3-1 (or the pseudogene TRBV3-2) and TRBJ2-3; a weak D match, TRBD2 (6 bases). V dropped 0 bases and J dropped 0 bases, with 22 bases sitting between them. CDR1 LGHDT and CDR2 YNNKEL come from the germline V gene (reference sequence). The CDR3 has 20 amino acids. Here the CDR3 DNA reads TGTGCCAGCAGCCAAGATGGGGGGATTCAGTATGACAAAAGCACAGATACGCAGTATTTT. Encoded protein: CASSQDGGIQYDKSTDTQYF.

This clone was seen a handful of times. The rearrangement links TRBV28 to TRBJ1-6; the D is unclear. This CDR3 spans 14 amino acids. The V end was cut by 2 bases, the J end by 9 bases, with 11 bases between. In germline, CDR1 is MDHEN, CDR2 SYDVKM. The CDR3 DNA follows: TGTGCCAGCAGTTTACGGGGATATGGTTCACCCCTCCACTTT. Amino acid sequence: CASSLRGYGSPLHF.

The rearrangement uses TRBV25-1 and TRBJ2-1; TRBD2 matches at 12 bases. V was pared by 1 base and J by 7 bases, with 2 bases of the junction left unmatched. This CDR3 is built from 15 residues. The germline V gene has CDR1 MGHDK and CDR2 SYGVNS. The CDR3 is CASSESTSGRNEQFF. CDR3 sequence (DNA): TGTGCCAGCAGTGAATCCACTAGCGGGAGGAATGAGCAGTTCTTC.

This clone was seen a handful of times. The V gene is TRBV7-9, the J gene TRBJ2-2, with a possible D match to TRBD2 (6 bases). Trimming shortened V by 9 bases and J by 0 bases, and 11 bases separated the two germline ends. CDR1 and CDR2 from the germline V gene are SEHNR and FQNEAQ (reference sequence). The CDR3 is 14 amino acids. CDR3 coding DNA: TGTGCCAGAGGAGGGCTAGCGAACACCGGGGAGCTGTTTTTT. Translating it yields CARGGLANTGELFF.

This clone is a singleton in its sample. The chain is built from TRBV28 and TRBJ1-6, with TRBD1 matching 7 bases. CDR1 is MDHEN and CDR2 is SYDVKM in the germline V gene. Trimming at V came to 5 bases and at J to 8 bases, leaving 6 bases not matched to a gene. The length of the CDR3 is 14 residues. CDR3 sequence: CASSPRGVYSPLHF. For the CDR3, the DNA is TGTGCCAGCAGTCCCAGGGGGGTATATTCACCCCTCCACTTT.